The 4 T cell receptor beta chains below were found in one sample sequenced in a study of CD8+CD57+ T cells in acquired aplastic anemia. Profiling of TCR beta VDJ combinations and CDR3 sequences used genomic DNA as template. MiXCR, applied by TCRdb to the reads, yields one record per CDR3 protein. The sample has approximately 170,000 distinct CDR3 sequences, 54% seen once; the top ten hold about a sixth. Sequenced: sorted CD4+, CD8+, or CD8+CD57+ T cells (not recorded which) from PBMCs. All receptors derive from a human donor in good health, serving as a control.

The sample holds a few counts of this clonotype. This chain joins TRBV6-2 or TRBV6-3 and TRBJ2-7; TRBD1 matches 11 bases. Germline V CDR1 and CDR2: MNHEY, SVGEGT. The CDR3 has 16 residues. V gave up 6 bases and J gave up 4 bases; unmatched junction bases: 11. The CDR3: CASSYPRTGGIYEQYF. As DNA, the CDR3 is TGTGCCAGCAGCTACCCACGGACAGGGGGCATTTACGAGCAGTACTTC.

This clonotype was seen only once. The CDR3 loop is CASSLVAVGDRGQETQYF. The DNA of the CDR3 is TGTGCCAGCAGCTTAGTGGCGGTCGGGGACAGGGGCCAAGAGACCCAGTACTTC. V and J are TRBV7-7 and TRBJ2-5; TRBD1 matches 10 bases. Germline trimming cut 1 base from V and 1 base from J; bases unmatched to any gene: 9. The CDR3 spans 18 residues. Germline assignment: CDR1 SSHAT and CDR2 FNYEAQ (reference sequence).

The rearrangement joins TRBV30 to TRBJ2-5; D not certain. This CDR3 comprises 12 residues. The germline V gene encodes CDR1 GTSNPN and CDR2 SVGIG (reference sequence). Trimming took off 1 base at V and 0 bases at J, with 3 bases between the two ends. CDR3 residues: CAWSDNQETQYF. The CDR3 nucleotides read TGTGCCTGGAGTGATAACCAAGAGACCCAGTACTTC.

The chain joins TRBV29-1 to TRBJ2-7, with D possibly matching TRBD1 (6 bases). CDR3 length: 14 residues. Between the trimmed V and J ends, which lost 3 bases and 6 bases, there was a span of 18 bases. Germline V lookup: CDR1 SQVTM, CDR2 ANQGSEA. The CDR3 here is CSVELQGERAEQYF. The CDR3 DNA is TGCAGCGTTGAGCTACAGGGAGAAAGAGCCGAGCAGTACTTC.